This TCR beta chain was observed in a study of PD-L1 blockade in urothelial cancer. Study details: Per blood sample, T cells had a median of about 130,000.

The data were produced by immunoSEQ multiplex PCR, yet TCRdb's version contains in-frame clones alone and is incomplete. Of fewer than 45,000 clones in the sample, about 80% were seen once. All patients carried locally advanced or metastatic urothelial carcinoma. Per germline, CDR1 SGHAT and CDR2 FQNNGV. The CDR3 totals 16 residues. The V gene end was trimmed by 5 bases and the J gene end by 2 bases; junction bases not matched to a gene: 10. The rearrangement joins TRBV11-2 to TRBJ2-3; 7 positions match TRBD2. The sequence was obtained from a man in his 70s with urothelial cancer. The material sequenced was PBMCs, taken around atezolizumab (anti-PD-L1) treatment. For the CDR3, the DNA is TGTGCCAGCAGCCCAATGGCGGGGGTCACCACAGATACGCAGTATTTT. Its translation: CASSPMAGVTTDTQYF.